Listed here are 25 T cell receptor beta chains from one sample, sequenced in a study of T cell clonality in common variable immunodeficiency. The repertoire was sequenced with immunoSEQ multiplex PCR; TCRdb's copy has only in-frame clones and lacks some. The repertoire shows 35,000 to 50,000 clones, none seen only once; the top ten take around 2.7%. Sequenced input: peripheral blood mononuclear cells. The receptors here all came from a person between 18 and 69 years old in good health.

This clone was recorded many times. Read coverage stops 3 residues before the CDR3 terminus; the germline J gene supplies the remainder. The V and J genes are TRBV9 and TRBJ2-1, with D maybe TRBD2 (5 bases). This CDR3 is 17 amino acids long. Germline CDR1 reads SGDLS; CDR2 reads YYNGEE. V lost 3 bases to trimming and J lost 1 base, with 17 bases between them. CDR3 DNA, as far as it was read: TGTGCCAGCAGCGGGACTTGGGGTCAGGCGTCCTACAATGAG. Protein product: CASSGTWGQASYNE. The full-length CDR3 reads as CASSGTWGQASYNEQFF.

This clone has only a few counts. The read falls 3 residues short of the CDR3 end, and the missing part is taken from the germline J gene. The V gene is TRBV6-2 or TRBV6-3, the J gene TRBJ1-2; D not resolved. CDR3 length equals 14 residues. Per the germline V gene, CDR1 is MNHEY and CDR2 is SVGEGT. The covered CDR3 bases are TGTGCCAGCGTAAAGCGGGAGGTCACAGATACC. It translates to CASVKREVTDT. The entire CDR3 protein is CASVKREVTDTYTF.

By frequency in the sample, this clone is medium-sized. The read gets to within 3 residues of the CDR3 end, and the germline J gene fills in the rest. The V and J genes are TRBV30 and TRBJ2-1; 15 bases are a match to TRBD2. Germline V lookup: CDR1 GTSNPN, CDR2 SVGIG (reference sequence). The V and J ends lost 0 bases and 7 bases, in that order; junction bases with no gene match: 19. There are 21 residues in the CDR3. This chain's CDR3 is CAWSVDIFGLAGGRRRNEQFF. The sequenced CDR3 bases are TGTGCCTGGAGTGTTGATATATTCGGACTAGCGGGAGGGCGGCGGAGGAATGAG.

This clone was picked up many times. The read is 3 residues too short to cover the CDR3 end, so that end is filled in from the germline J gene. The gene calls are TRBV20-1 and TRBJ2-3; TRBD1 is a possible D gene (6 bases). CDR1 and CDR2 from the germline V gene are DFQATT and SNEGSKA (reference sequence). The length of the CDR3 is 15 residues. CDR3 residues: CSARDFDRPQETQYF. Incomplete CDR3 DNA: TGCAGTGCTAGAGATTTCGACAGGCCCCAAGAGACG.

Remarks on this clone: This may stem from a read error, because a much larger clone lies one nucleotide away. The read ends 3 residues shy of where the CDR3 ends; the end is completed using the germline J gene. The V call is TRBV18, the J call TRBJ2-3; tentatively, D is TRBD2 (7 bases). The CDR3 runs 15 residues. CDR1 KGHSH and CDR2 LQKENI come from the germline V gene. CDR3: CASSPPGGGGQPQYF. CDR3 bases read: TGTGCCAGCTCACCACCGGGGGGGGGCGGACAGCCG.

Many counts were recorded for this clone. The CDR3 sequence: CASSTNKAGRGEQYF. CDR3 DNA, as far as it was read: TGCGCCAGCAGCACAAATAAAGCGGGAAGAGGCGAG. The V and J genes are TRBV5-1 and TRBJ2-7; 7 nucleotides match TRBD2. The read comes to an end 3 residues before the CDR3 does, leaving the germline J gene to fill in the end. The CDR3 loop spans 15 amino acids. Germline V gene sequence: CDR1 SGHRS, CDR2 YFSETQ. Losses at the gene ends were 4 bases for V and 6 bases for J; bases not matched to a gene: 13.

This clone was seen repeatedly, ten times or more. Sequencing ends 3 residues short of the CDR3 end; the germline J gene provides the rest. This rearrangement joins TRBV5-1 to TRBJ2-7, with 7 bases that match TRBD1. The germline gives CDR1 SGHRS, CDR2 YFSETQ. V lost 0 bases to trimming and J lost 0 bases; unmatched junction nucleotides: 3. The length of the CDR3 is 15 residues. Incomplete CDR3 DNA: TGCGCCAGCAGCTTGGACAGGGGCCCCTCCTACGAG. Translating it yields CASSLDRGPSYE. The whole CDR3 sequence is CASSLDRGPSYEQYF.

Of note for this clone: The read comes to an end 3 residues before the CDR3 does, leaving the germline J gene to fill in the end. The chain recombines TRBV19 with TRBJ1-2; D unclear. In germline, CDR1 is LNHDA, CDR2 SQIVND (reference sequence). The CDR3 sequence is 15 residues long. The DNA read from the CDR3 is TGTGCCACCGGTGCGTCGGGGTTTTCCTACAATGAC. It yields the protein CATGASGFSYND. The whole CDR3 is CATGASGFSYNDYTF. The whole variable domain, remainder taken from reference TRBV19 and TRBJ1-2, is DGGITQSPKYLFRKEGQNVTLSCEQNLNHDAMYWYRQDPGQGLRLIYYSQIVNDFQKGDIAEGYSVSREKKESFPLTVTSAQKNPTAFYLCATGASGFSYNDYTFGSGTRLTVV.

In its sample, this clone was seen many times. The read is 3 residues too short to cover the CDR3 end, so that end is filled in from the germline J gene. The chain carries TRBV23-1 and TRBJ1-5; 10 bases fit TRBD1. TRBV23-1 is classed as an ORF, of uncertain function. V was clipped by 4 bases and J by 6 bases; unmatched bases: 9. The CDR3 is 16 amino acids. The CDR3 sequence: CASSPFDRGHFQPQHF. Partial CDR3 DNA: TGCGCCAGCAGTCCCTTCGACAGGGGGCATTTTCAGCCC.

This clone has more than one count but fewer than ten. A read error is possible here, since a much larger clone lies one base away. From the germline J gene comes the end of the CDR3, since the read stops 3 residues before it. The chain is built from TRBV19 and TRBJ2-3; TRBD2 agrees at 8 bases. The CDR3 has 16 amino acids. Germline assignment: CDR1 LNHDA and CDR2 SQIVND (reference sequence). The sequenced part of the CDR3 DNA is TGTGCCAGTAGCCTTAGACCAGGCGGGGGGAATCAGCCG. This sequence encodes CASSLRPGGGNQP. The entire CDR3 protein reads CASSLRPGGGNQPQYF. Variable domain in full (rest from reference TRBV19 and TRBJ2-3): DGGITQSPKYLFRKEGQNVTLSCEQNLNHDAMYWYRQDPGQGLRLIYYSQIVNDFQKGDIAEGYSVSREKKESFPLTVTSAQKNPTAFYLCASSLRPGGGNQPQYFGPGTRLTVL.

In this sample, this clone turned up many times. Sequencing ends 3 residues short of the CDR3 end; the germline J gene provides the rest. The chain joins TRBV7-7 to TRBJ2-1; 8 bases fit TRBD2. V was pared by 1 base and J by 4 bases, with 9 bases of the junction left unmatched. Germline V gives CDR1 SSHAT, CDR2 FNYEAQ (reference sequence). This CDR3 spans 17 amino acids. The CDR3 DNA, read in part, is TGTGCCAGCAGCTTAGGCGGTGTTGGGACTAGTTACAATGAG. Translated, it gives CASSLGGVGTSYNE. The full-length CDR3 reads as CASSLGGVGTSYNEQFF.

This clone was seen at least ten times. The read terminates 3 residues ahead of where the CDR3 ends, so the germline J gene completes it. V gene TRBV28 combines with J gene TRBJ2-5; possible D gene TRBD2, 5 bases. Germline loops: CDR1 MDHEN, CDR2 SYDVKM. Trimming pared 6 bases from V and 2 bases from J, leaving 10 bases between. The CDR3 has 13 amino acids. Incomplete CDR3 DNA: TGTGCCAGCAGGATCGGACTTCAAGAGACC. It translates to CASRIGLQET. The entire CDR3 sequence reads CASRIGLQETQYF.

This clone was observed at least ten times. From the germline J gene comes the end of the CDR3, since the read stops 3 residues before it. The chain recombines TRBV19 with TRBJ2-1; 11 bases are a match to TRBD2. Looked up from germline, CDR1 is LNHDA and CDR2 is SQIVND (reference sequence). The CDR3 spans 17 residues. J was trimmed by 3 bases and V by 1 base; bases with no gene match: 5. The CDR3: CASSIAIAGGLYNEQFF. CDR3 bases read: TGTGCCAGTAGTATAGCCATAGCGGGAGGGCTCTACAATGAG.

This clone was seen at least ten times. The read falls 3 residues short of the CDR3 end, and the missing part is taken from the germline J gene. This rearrangement joins TRBV20-1 to TRBJ1-4, with a possible D match to TRBD1 (5 bases). V was clipped by 5 bases and J by 2 bases, with 9 bases between them. The CDR3 has 13 amino acids. Germline CDR1 reads DFQATT; CDR2 reads SNEGSKA (reference sequence). This chain's CDR3 is CSAHKGTNEKLFF. The sequenced CDR3 bases are TGCAGTGCTCACAAGGGGACTAATGAAAAA.

This clone occurred many times. Read data end 3 residues before the CDR3 end; the end is taken from the germline J gene. The chain has TRBV5-1 and TRBJ2-1, with D possibly matching TRBD1 (7 bases). Germline loops: CDR1 SGHRS, CDR2 YFSETQ. The CDR3 extends over 17 amino acids. With 2 bases removed from V and 5 bases from J, the gap between germline ends came to 20 bases. The CDR3 loop reads CASSFRQPGGRNNEQFF. CDR3 DNA, as far as it was read: TGCGCCAGCAGCTTCCGACAGCCAGGGGGGAGGAACAATGAG.

In this sample, this clone turned up a few times. From the germline J gene comes the end of the CDR3, since the read stops 3 residues before it. The chain joins TRBV19 to TRBJ1-2, with D tentatively TRBD1 (6 bases). The CDR3 totals 12 residues. The germline CDR1 and CDR2 sequences are LNHDA and SQIVND (reference sequence). V was trimmed by 9 bases and J by 7 bases, leaving 15 bases between them. The CDR3: CASESGGPGYTF. The CDR3 bases that were read are TGTGCCAGCGAGTCGGGGGGCCCTGGC.

The sample holds many counts of this clone. The read is 3 residues too short to cover the CDR3 end, so that end is filled in from the germline J gene. The chain employs TRBV5-5 and TRBJ2-1, with D tentatively TRBD1 (7 bases). Germline V lookup: CDR1 SGHKS, CDR2 YYEKEE (reference sequence). The CDR3 runs to 15 residues. Trimming shortened V by 4 bases and J by 2 bases, and 13 bases separated the two germline ends. The part of the CDR3 DNA that was read is TGTGCCAGCAGCCCGGCGGGGACAGCCTACAATGAG. Translated: CASSPAGTAYNE. The full-length CDR3 reads as CASSPAGTAYNEQFF.

Regarding this clone: The read is 3 residues too short to cover the CDR3 end, so that end is filled in from the germline J gene. The rearrangement links TRBV6-2 or TRBV6-3 to TRBJ2-4, with 7 bases identical to TRBD2. Germline-derived CDR1 and CDR2 are MNHEY and SVGEGT. This CDR3 has 15 amino acids. CDR3 residues: CASSYSIGGVYGQYF. The part of the CDR3 DNA that was read is TGTGCCAGCAGTTACTCGATTGGGGGGGTCTATGGT.

This clone was recorded many times. The read halts 3 residues ahead of the CDR3 end, with the missing end drawn from the germline J gene. The genes are TRBV19 and TRBJ1-2; D perhaps matches TRBD1 (6 bases). Germline V gene lookup returns CDR1 LNHDA and CDR2 SQIVND (reference sequence). This CDR3 is 13 amino acids long. CDR3 sequence reads: CASKGDGLRGYTF. CDR3 DNA (partial): TGTGCCAGTAAGGGGGACGGCCTACGAGGC.

This clone was seen many times. The read ends 3 residues shy of where the CDR3 ends; the end is completed using the germline J gene. The chain links TRBV7-8 to TRBJ2-2; 10 bases align to TRBD2. Trimming at V came to 3 bases and at J to 4 bases, leaving 5 bases not matched to a gene. Germline V gene lookup returns CDR1 SGHVS and CDR2 FQNEAQ. The CDR3 has 16 residues. CDR3: CASSFLAGAFTGELFF. The DNA read from the CDR3 is TGTGCCAGCAGCTTTCTAGCGGGAGCCTTCACCGGGGAG.

This clone was counted many times. From the germline J gene comes the end of the CDR3, since the read stops 3 residues before it. The chain uses TRBV19 and TRBJ2-7; TRBD2 matches 11 bases. Looked up from germline, CDR1 is LNHDA and CDR2 is SQIVND (reference sequence). Trimming cost V 5 bases and J 2 bases; bases outside gene matches: 8. CDR3 length: 16 amino acids. The DNA read from the CDR3 is TGTGCCAGTAGTCCTGTGACTAGCGGGATCACCTACGAG. Translating gives CASSPVTSGITYE. The full CDR3 reads CASSPVTSGITYEQYF.

This clone occurred many times. Read data end 3 residues before the CDR3 end; the end is taken from the germline J gene. The rearrangement uses TRBV5-1 and TRBJ1-1, with TRBD1 matching over 8 bases. V was clipped by 6 bases and J by 4 bases; unmatched bases: 8. Germline V lookup: CDR1 SGHRS, CDR2 YFSETQ. This CDR3 region has 14 residues. CDR3 DNA (partial): TGCGCCAGCACTCCGACAGGGGTTGTCACTGAA. Encoded protein: CASTPTGVVTE. The entire CDR3 protein reads CASTPTGVVTEAFF. The full variable domain, completed using reference TRBV5-1 and TRBJ1-1, is KAGVTQTPRYLIKTRGQQVTLSCSPISGHRSVSWYQQTPGQGLQFLFEYFSETQRNKGNFPGRFSGRQFSNSRSEMNVSTLELGDSALYLCASTPTGVVTEAFFGQGTRLTVV.

This clone has a count of ten or more. Read data end 3 residues before the CDR3 end; the end is taken from the germline J gene. The J gene is TRBJ1-5, the V gene TRBV30; TRBD1 is a possible D gene (5 bases). This CDR3 has 13 amino acids. V was shortened by 1 base and J by 5 bases, with 9 bases between the two germline ends. Germline CDR1 reads GTSNPN; CDR2 reads SVGIG (reference sequence). Partial CDR3 DNA: TGTGCCTGGAGTGAACAGGTGGATCAGCCC. Protein sequence: CAWSEQVDQP. The CDR3 in full is CAWSEQVDQPQHF.

This clone was observed at least ten times. The CDR3 end lies 3 residues beyond the end of the read and is filled in from the germline J gene. This CDR3 is also generated by other DNA sequences in the sample. The chain uses TRBV13 and TRBJ2-3; 10 bases agree with TRBD2. The length of the CDR3 is 19 residues. The V segment lost 3 bases and the J segment 4 bases; nucleotides outside the gene matches: 16. Per the germline V gene, CDR1 is PRHDT and CDR2 is FYEKMQ (reference sequence). CDR3 DNA, as far as it was read: TGTGCCAGCAGCTTTCACCCCCAAAAGACTAGCGGGCTAGCAGATACG. This sequence encodes CASSFHPQKTSGLADT. The CDR3 in full is CASSFHPQKTSGLADTQYF.

This clone was detected many times. Read data end 3 residues before the CDR3 end; the end is taken from the germline J gene. This rearrangement joins TRBV5-4 to TRBJ2-7, with D tentatively TRBD1 (5 bases). This CDR3 contains 15 residues. CDR1 is SGHNT, CDR2 YYREEE, per germline (reference sequence). V lost 4 bases and J 1 base, leaving 15 bases between the germline ends. Incomplete CDR3 DNA: TGTGCCAGCAGCCCCCCCCAGGGAAATTCCTACGAG. It encodes CASSPPQGNSYE. The entire CDR3 is CASSPPQGNSYEQYF. Based on the CDR3 plus reference TRBV5-4 and TRBJ2-7, the full variable domain is ETGVTQSPTHLIKTRGQQVTLRCSSQSGHNTVSWYQQALGQGPQFIFQYYREEENGRGNFPPRFSGLQFPNYSSELNVNALELDDSALYLCASSPPQGNSYEQYFGPGTRLTVT.